This TCR beta chain appears in the sequencing data of a study of control samples from healthy donors and cancer patients. Trimming stripped 6 bases from V and 4 bases from J, with 15 bases between. Germline values: CDR1 MGHRA, CDR2 YSYEKL. This CDR3 has 14 residues. The repertoire was sequenced with immunoSEQ multiplex PCR; TCRdb's copy has only in-frame clones and lacks some. The table includes approximately 150,000 clones, about 89% detected once. The source of this sequence is a man between 18 and 35 years old in good health. The sequenced sample was blood. This chain links TRBV4-1 with TRBJ1-2; no firm D call. The CDR3 region is CASRRVGNLYGYTF. The CDR3 nucleotides read TGCGCCAGCAGGAGGGTCGGGAATCTCTATGGCTACACCTTC.